A selection of T cell receptor beta chains follows, all from one sample in a study of blood T cell repertoires in COVID-19. Clones were sequenced by immunoSEQ multiplex PCR, and TCRdb holds only the in-frame ones, with some missing. The sample yields about 75,000 clones, around 74% seen once. Sequencing was carried out using peripheral blood. The receptors were gathered from a woman older than 75 with active or convalescent COVID-19. Both conserved end residues are part of each CDR3. The D gene is left open where the match is weak. Some rows have no size entry. The others give once, few or many, or a class for an expanded clone.

TRBD1	TRBJ1-5	-	TRBV3-1/TRBV3-2	CASSHWTGDSNQPQHF	TGTGCCAGCAGCCATTGGACAGGGGATAGCAATCAGCCCCAGCATTTT
-	TRBJ2-5	-	TRBV24-1	CATSQHPLETQYF	TGTGCCACCAGTCAACACCCCCTCGAGACCCAGTACTTC
-	TRBJ1-1	-	TRBV6-2/TRBV6-3	CASSSGQGWATTEAFF	-
-	TRBJ2-2	-	TRBV11-3	CASSPTRSPGELFF	TGTGCCAGCAGCCCTACCCGGAGCCCCGGGGAGCTGTTTTTT
-	TRBJ2-1	-	TRBV7-2	CASSLSSDSYNEQFF	TGTGCCAGCAGTTTATCTAGCGACTCCTACAATGAGCAGTTCTTC
TRBD2	TRBJ2-2	-	TRBV19	CASSRPGGGNTGELFF	TGTGCCAGTTCTCGGCCGGGGGGAGGTAACACCGGGGAGCTGTTTTTT
-	TRBJ1-2	-	TRBV6-1	CASSEGGTLYGYTF	TGTGCCAGCAGTGAAGGAGGGACACTCTATGGCTACACCTTC
-	TRBJ2-2	medium-sized	TRBV13	CASSLNPVANTGELFF	TGTGCCAGCAGCTTAAATCCAGTTGCGAACACCGGGGAGCTGTTTTTT
-	TRBJ2-3	-	TRBV3-1/TRBV3-2	CASSARSGAISDTQYF	TGTGCCAGCAGCGCCCGCTCTGGGGCTATTTCAGATACGCAGTATTTT
TRBD1	TRBJ2-5	-	TRBV20-1	CSASFSRTGEETQYF	TGCAGTGCTAGTTTTTCGAGGACAGGGGAAGAGACCCAGTACTTC
TRBD1	TRBJ2-4	-	TRBV5-8	CASSQGTVREYF	TGTGCCAGCAGCCAAGGGACAGTAAGGGAGTACTTC
-	TRBJ2-7	-	TRBV19	CASSVQYATYEQYF	TGTGCCAGTAGTGTTCAATATGCTACCTACGAGCAGTACTTC
-	TRBJ1-2	-	TRBV6-2/TRBV6-3	CASSGREGPNYGYTF	TGTGCCAGCAGTGGCCGGGAGGGACCTAACTATGGCTACACCTTC
TRBD2	TRBJ2-2	-	TRBV19	CASRQAGGANTGELFF	TGTGCCAGTAGGCAAGCGGGGGGGGCGAACACCGGGGAGCTGTTTTTT
-	TRBJ2-2	few	TRBV19	CASSPGTSNTGELFF	TGTGCCAGTAGCCCCGGGACTTCCAACACCGGGGAGCTGTTTTTT
TRBD1	TRBJ2-3	-	TRBV15	CATSRDIAWGQATDTQYF	TGTGCCACCAGCAGAGATATTGCGTGGGGACAGGCCACAGATACGCAGTATTTT
-	TRBJ2-7	-	TRBV7-2	CASTLSGYEQYF	TGTGCCAGCACCCTCTCGGGGTACGAGCAGTACTTC
TRBD2	TRBJ2-3	-	TRBV19	CASSSGSSGGLADTQYF	TGTGCCAGTAGTTCCGGCAGTAGCGGGGGGTTGGCAGATACGCAGTATTTT
TRBD1	TRBJ1-1	-	TRBV27	CASSLYGVTGGDNTEAFF	TGTGCCAGCAGTTTATATGGGGTGACAGGGGGCGATAACACTGAAGCTTTCTTT
TRBD1	TRBJ1-1	-	TRBV20-1	CSASRDRGTEAFF	TGCAGTGCTAGTAGGGACAGGGGCACTGAAGCTTTCTTT
TRBD1	TRBJ2-7	once	TRBV7-2	CASSSGTGVEQYF	TGTGCCAGCAGCTCCGGGACAGGGGTCGAGCAGTACTTC
-	TRBJ2-2	-	TRBV2	CASSEGGTGMGSGELFF	TGTGCCAGCAGTGAAGGGGGCACAGGGATGGGTTCCGGGGAGCTGTTTTTT
-	TRBJ1-6	-	TRBV28	CASSLIRNSPLHF	TGTGCCAGCAGTCTTATCCGTAATTCACCCCTCCACTTT
-	TRBJ1-4	once	TRBV29-1	CSVPSGVSDEKLFF	TGCAGCGTCCCCTCGGGGGTCTCAGATGAAAAACTGTTTTTT
TRBD1	TRBJ2-7	few	TRBV19	CASSIRDRGYEQYF	TGTGCCAGTAGTATCCGGGACAGGGGCTACGAGCAGTACTTC
TRBD2	TRBJ2-1	once	TRBV10-3	CAISELSSGSHEQFF	TGTGCCATCAGTGAGCTGTCTAGCGGGAGTCATGAGCAGTTCTTC
-	TRBJ2-1	-	TRBV27	CASSPRGRGYNEQFF	TGTGCCAGCAGTCCTAGGGGCAGGGGATACAATGAGCAGTTCTTC
-	TRBJ1-5	few	TRBV29-1	CSVVEGNSNQPQHF	TGCAGCGTTGTGGAGGGTAATAGCAATCAGCCCCAGCATTTT
TRBD2	TRBJ2-7	-	TRBV7-9	CASSFGASGRPYEQYF	TGTGCCAGCAGCTTCGGGGCTAGCGGGCGACCCTACGAGCAGTACTTC
TRBD1	TRBJ1-1	-	TRBV18	CASSGQAWTEAFF	TGTGCCAGCTCCGGACAGGCGTGGACTGAAGCTTTCTTT
-	TRBJ2-7	few	TRBV4-1	CASSQANRPTYEQYF	TGCGCCAGCAGCCAAGCAAACAGGCCTACCTACGAGCAGTACTTC
-	TRBJ2-6	-	TRBV19	CASSIGRESFSVLTF	TGTGCCAGTAGTATCGGCAGGGAAAGTTTCAGCGTCCTGACTTTC
-	TRBJ1-5	-	TRBV30	CAWSKRGNQPQHF	TGTGCCTGGAGCAAGAGGGGCAATCAGCCCCAGCATTTT
TRBD2	TRBJ2-1	few	TRBV5-6	CASSLVARGFYNEQFF	TGTGCCAGCAGCTTGGTGGCGCGGGGGTTCTACAATGAGCAGTTCTTC
TRBD2	TRBJ2-1	-	TRBV27	CASSPLQGLVINEQFF	TGTGCCAGCAGCCCGCTCCAGGGACTAGTTATCAATGAGCAGTTCTTC
-	TRBJ1-6	-	TRBV18	CASSPLDRTGLHF	TGTGCCAGCTCACCATTGGATAGGACTGGCCTCCACTTT
TRBD2	TRBJ2-1	-	TRBV24-1	CATSDLPTSGSRNEQFF	TGTGCCACCAGTGATTTGCCTACTAGCGGGAGTAGGAATGAGCAGTTCTTC
-	TRBJ2-7	-	TRBV19	CASRRDSKAYEQYF	TGTGCCAGTAGGCGGGACAGCAAAGCCTACGAGCAGTACTTC
TRBD2	TRBJ2-7	-	TRBV28	CASSLWFLAGVYEQYF	TGTGCCAGCAGTTTATGGTTCCTAGCGGGCGTCTACGAGCAGTACTTC
-	TRBJ1-2	many	TRBV3-1/TRBV3-2	CASRSTYGCTF	TGTGCCAGCAGATCAACGTACGGTTGCACCTTC
TRBD2	TRBJ2-1	-	TRBV6-2/TRBV6-3	CASSYSTAGGYNEQFF	TGTGCCAGCAGTTACTCGACAGCGGGGGGTTACAATGAGCAGTTCTTC
-	TRBJ1-1	-	TRBV19	CASSPSTVNTEAFF	TGTGCCAGTAGTCCGTCGACAGTGAACACTGAAGCTTTCTTT
-	TRBJ1-2	-	TRBV12-3/TRBV12-4	CASRTGSGWGYTF	TGTGCCAGCAGAACAGGGTCTGGTTGGGGCTACACCTTC
-	TRBJ2-7	few	TRBV27	CASSFRTGAGEQYF	TGTGCCAGCAGTTTTCGGACAGGAGCGGGCGAGCAGTACTTC
TRBD2	TRBJ2-2	once	TRBV2	CASRDIRTSGSGTGELFF	TGTGCCAGCAGGGACATTAGGACTAGCGGGAGTGGTACCGGGGAGCTGTTTTTT
TRBD2	TRBJ2-1	-	TRBV23-1	CASSQFWSSGLYNEQFF	TGCGCCAGCAGTCAATTCTGGTCTAGCGGACTATACAATGAGCAGTTCTTC
-	TRBJ1-4	-	TRBV5-1	CASSSIQATNEKLFF	TGCGCCAGCAGCTCAATACAGGCAACTAATGAAAAACTGTTTTTT
TRBD1	TRBJ1-5	-	TRBV4-1	CASSQVRGHQPQHF	TGCGCCAGCAGCCAAGTTAGGGGGCATCAGCCCCAGCATTTT
-	TRBJ2-1	-	TRBV6-5	CASSYLRASGNEQFF	TGTGCCAGCAGTTACTTGAGGGCTTCGGGTAATGAGCAGTTCTTC
TRBD1	TRBJ1-1	-	TRBV7-9	CASRQAGGGEAFF	TGTGCCAGCAGGCAGGCAGGGGGCGGTGAAGCTTTCTTT
TRBD2	TRBJ2-6	-	TRBV7-8	CASSPQGLAGVSGANVLTF	TGTGCCAGCAGCCCACAAGGACTAGCGGGAGTCTCTGGGGCCAACGTCCTGACTTTC
-	TRBJ2-7	few	TRBV3-1/TRBV3-2	CASSPYYGRTGGEQYF	TGTGCCAGCAGTCCCTACTACGGAAGAACTGGTGGCGAGCAGTACTTC
TRBD1	TRBJ1-6	-	TRBV4-2	CASSQTGGYNSPLHF	TGTGCCAGCAGCCAGACAGGGGGATATAATTCACCCCTCCACTTT
TRBD1	TRBJ2-5	-	TRBV5-1	CASGQGVLQETQYF	TGCGCCAGCGGACAGGGGGTTTTACAAGAGACCCAGTACTTC
TRBD1	TRBJ1-1	few	TRBV6-5	CASSSSGTANTEAFF	TGTGCCAGCAGTTCATCCGGGACAGCGAACACTGAAGCTTTCTTT